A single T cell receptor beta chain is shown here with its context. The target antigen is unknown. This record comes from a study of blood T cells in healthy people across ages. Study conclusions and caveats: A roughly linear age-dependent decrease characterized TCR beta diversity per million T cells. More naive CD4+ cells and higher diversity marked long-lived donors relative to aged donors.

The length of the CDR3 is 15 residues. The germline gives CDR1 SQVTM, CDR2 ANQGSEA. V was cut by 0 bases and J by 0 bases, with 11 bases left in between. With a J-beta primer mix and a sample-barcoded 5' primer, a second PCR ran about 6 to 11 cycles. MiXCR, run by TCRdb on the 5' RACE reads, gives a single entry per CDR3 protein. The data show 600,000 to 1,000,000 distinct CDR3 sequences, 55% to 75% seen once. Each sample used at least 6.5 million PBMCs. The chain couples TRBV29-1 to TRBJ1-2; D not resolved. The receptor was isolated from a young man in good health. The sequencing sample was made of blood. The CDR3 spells CSVEDQVGPNYGYTF. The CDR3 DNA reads TGCAGCGTTGAAGATCAGGTCGGCCCTAACTATGGCTACACCTTC.